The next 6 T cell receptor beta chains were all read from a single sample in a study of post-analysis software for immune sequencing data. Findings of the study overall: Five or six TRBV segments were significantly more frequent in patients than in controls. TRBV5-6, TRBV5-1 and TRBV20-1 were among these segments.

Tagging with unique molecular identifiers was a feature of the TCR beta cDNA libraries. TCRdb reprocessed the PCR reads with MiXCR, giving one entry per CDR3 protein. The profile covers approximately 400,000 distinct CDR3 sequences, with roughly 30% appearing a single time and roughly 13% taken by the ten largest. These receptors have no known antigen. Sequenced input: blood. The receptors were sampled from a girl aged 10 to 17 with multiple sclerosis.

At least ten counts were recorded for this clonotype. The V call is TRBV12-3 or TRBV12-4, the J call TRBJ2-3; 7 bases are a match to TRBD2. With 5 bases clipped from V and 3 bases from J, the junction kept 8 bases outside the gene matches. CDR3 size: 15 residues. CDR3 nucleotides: TGTGCCAGCAGTCCCCGCGGGGGAGGTACAGATACGCAGTATTTT. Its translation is CASSPRGGGTDTQYF.

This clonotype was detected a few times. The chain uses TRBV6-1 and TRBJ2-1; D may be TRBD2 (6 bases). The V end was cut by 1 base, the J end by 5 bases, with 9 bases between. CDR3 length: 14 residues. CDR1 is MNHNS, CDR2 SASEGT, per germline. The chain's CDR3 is CASSEGWGDNEQFF. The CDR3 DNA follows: TGTGCCAGCAGTGAAGGCTGGGGGGACAATGAGCAGTTCTTC.

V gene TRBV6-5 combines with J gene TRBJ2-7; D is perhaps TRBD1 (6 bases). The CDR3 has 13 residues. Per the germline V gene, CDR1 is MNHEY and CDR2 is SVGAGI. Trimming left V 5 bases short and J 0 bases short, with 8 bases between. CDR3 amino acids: CASSDRSSYEQYF. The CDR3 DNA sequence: TGTGCCAGCAGTGACAGGAGCTCCTACGAGCAGTACTTC.

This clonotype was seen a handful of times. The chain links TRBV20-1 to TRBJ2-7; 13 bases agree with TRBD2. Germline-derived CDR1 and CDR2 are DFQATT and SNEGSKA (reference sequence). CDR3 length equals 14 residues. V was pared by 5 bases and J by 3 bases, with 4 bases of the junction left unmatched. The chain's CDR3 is CSACRTSGGYEQYF. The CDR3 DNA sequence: TGCAGTGCTTGTCGGACTAGCGGGGGCTACGAGCAGTACTTC.

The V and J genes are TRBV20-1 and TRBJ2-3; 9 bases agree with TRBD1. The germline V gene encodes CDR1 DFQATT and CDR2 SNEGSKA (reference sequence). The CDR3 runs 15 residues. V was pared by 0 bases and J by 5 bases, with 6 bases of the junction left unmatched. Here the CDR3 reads CSARDGQGIKDTQYF. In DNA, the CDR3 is TGCAGTGCTAGAGATGGACAGGGGATAAAAGATACGCAGTATTTT.

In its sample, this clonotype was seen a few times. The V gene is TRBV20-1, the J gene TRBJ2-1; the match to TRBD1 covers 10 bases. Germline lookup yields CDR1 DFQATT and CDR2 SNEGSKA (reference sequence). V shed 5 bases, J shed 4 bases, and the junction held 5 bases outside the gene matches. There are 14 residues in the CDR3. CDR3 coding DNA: TGCAGTGCTCTCGGGACAGGGGTATACAATGAGCAGTTCTTC. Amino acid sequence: CSALGTGVYNEQFF.